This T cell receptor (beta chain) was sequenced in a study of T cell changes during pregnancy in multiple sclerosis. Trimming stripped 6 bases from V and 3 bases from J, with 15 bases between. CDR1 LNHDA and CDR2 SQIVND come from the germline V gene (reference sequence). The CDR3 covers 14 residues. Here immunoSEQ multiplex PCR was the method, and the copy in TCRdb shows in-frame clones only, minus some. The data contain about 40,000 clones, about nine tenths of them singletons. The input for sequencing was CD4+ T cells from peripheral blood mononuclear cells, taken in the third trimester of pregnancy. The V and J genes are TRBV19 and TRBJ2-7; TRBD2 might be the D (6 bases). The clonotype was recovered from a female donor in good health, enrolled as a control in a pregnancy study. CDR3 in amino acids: CASRKESGLYEQYF. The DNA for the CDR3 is TGTGCCAGTAGAAAAGAGTCGGGACTCTACGAGCAGTACTTC.